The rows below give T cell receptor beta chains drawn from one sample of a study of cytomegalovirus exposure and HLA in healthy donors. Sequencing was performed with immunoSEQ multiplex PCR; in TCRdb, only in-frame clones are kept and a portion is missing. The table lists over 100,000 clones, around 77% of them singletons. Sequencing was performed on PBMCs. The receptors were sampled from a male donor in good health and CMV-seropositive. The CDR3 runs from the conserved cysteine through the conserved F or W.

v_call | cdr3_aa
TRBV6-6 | CASSQTGAIEQYF
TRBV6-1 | CASSKASLNSPLHF
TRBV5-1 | CASSSGLSSYEQYF
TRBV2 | CASSVGRTGGTEAFF
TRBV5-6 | CASSSGQGYSLKQYF
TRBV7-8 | CASSFPGYSYEQYF
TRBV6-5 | CASTEGQANGYTF
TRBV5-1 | CASSFGSGGFSYEQYF
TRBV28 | CASSLRSGGNQPQHF
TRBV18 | CASSLRTGAYSPLHF
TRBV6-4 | CASSDSAGGPTDTQYF
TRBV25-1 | CASSVQGNEQFF
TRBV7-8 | CASAGLSNTEAFF
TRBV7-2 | CASSDRNQPQHF
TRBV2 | CASSERTEAPRYTGELFF
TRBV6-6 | CASSYSSVQETQYF
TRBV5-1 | CASSSHPGSYNEQFF
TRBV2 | CASSDTLNYGYTF
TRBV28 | CASRPSGQETQYF
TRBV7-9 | CASSRGGDQPQHF
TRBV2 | CASSDPRIRFF
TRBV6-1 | CASSVKGGTYEQYF
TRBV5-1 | CASSQTGTGYDQFF
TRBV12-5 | CATSESGTEAFF
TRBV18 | CASSREGGTYEQYF
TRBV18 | CASSPTLNTEAFF
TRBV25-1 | CASSEFGSGNTIYF
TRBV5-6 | CASSSTGSGANGLTF
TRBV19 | CASSIMLAGVDNEQFF
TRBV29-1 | CSVGVRGARSPGSYNEQFF
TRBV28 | CASSEYNEQFF
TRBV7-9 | CASSSIERGPVIYNEQFF
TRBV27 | CASRTLAVGYNEQFF
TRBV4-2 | CASSPHREKYEQYF
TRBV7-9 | CSSSPRRGLQETQYF
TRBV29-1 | CSVEEGVAGGPRFF
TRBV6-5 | CASSYSREGIDEQYF
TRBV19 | CASSKTGTSGAGTQYF
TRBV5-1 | CASSLADPRNSEQFF
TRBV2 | CASSAEMNTEAFF
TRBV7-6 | CASSLEIRTSEHNEQFF
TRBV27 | CASSLLGTGIYEAFF
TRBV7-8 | CASSYHGQANTEAFF
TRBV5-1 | CASSFEPYRADTQYF
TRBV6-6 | CASRPSGGNTGELFF
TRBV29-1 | CSAATGSHEQYF
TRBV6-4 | CASSAVQGAQQNTQYF
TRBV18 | CASSLLTELFF
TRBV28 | CASSLGGAINEQFF
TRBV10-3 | CAISESALSGANGLTF